This section outlines one TCR beta chain sequence together with its context. Its antigen specificity is not known. No per-base quality is available; no much larger clone lies one base away. The data originate from a study of T cells after yellow fever vaccination (dated by TCRdb to about 2019). Concerning the study at large: Libraries from fractions with low cell numbers were prepared with the SMART-Seq v4 Ultra Low Input RNA kit. Bulk TCR alpha and beta repertoires were sequenced longitudinally to track T-cell clones before and after primary and booster YFV17D yellow fever vaccination. Two healthy male donors, one aged 18 to 30 and one aged 30 to 39 years, were included in the cohort. Blood was collected at multiple timepoints before and after primary and secondary immunization, and bulk PBMC replicates and cell subsets were isolated. Overall study results and their limits: FACS-sorted repertoires could contain abundant contaminating clonotypes from the bulk population, so computational filtering was required. After the booster, most clones that had expanded after primary vaccination were detected again (around 96% of CD4 and over 75% of CD8), suggesting broad maintenance of memory. The secondary T-cell response was weaker than the primary response but faster, peaking on day 5 instead of day 15. Only a couple of donors were included in the study, so the extent to which the findings can be generalized is limited. A small fraction of clonotypes appeared in both the CD4 and CD8 compartments, likely as a result of convergent recombination.

TCR cDNA was synthesized by 5'RACE template switching, which introduced a universal primer site and unique molecular identifiers. Priming for cDNA synthesis came from both the TCR alpha and TCR beta constant segments. Library amplification involved two PCR steps, and the second step added sample barcodes and sequencing adapters. Sequencing of the libraries was done on either Illumina HiSeq 2500 (2x100 bp) or NovaSeq (2x150 bp). Regarding the original processing steps: MIGEC was used to demultiplex reads and collapse the reads into UMI consensus sequences, and MiXCR was used for V(D)J alignment. Vaccine-responding clonotypes were identified with edgeR using replicate PBMC samples, with FDR below 0.01 and a log2 fold change above 5 up to day 15 being required. Bulk clonotypes were assigned CD4 or CD8 identity according to which sequenced CD4 or CD8 repertoire held them at higher abundance. In-frame beta chains were kept once TCRdb had trimmed the public reads at Q25 with fastp and called clones with MiXCR. Rows merge per CDR3 protein into single entries with the most common DNA and genes. The V and J calls were not made by the authors but by TCRdb's processing. This sample is represented by around 610,000 distinct CDR3 sequences; 13% of them were singletons. About an eighth of the sample is in the top ten clones.

What the treatment or condition label conveys for this sample: live attenuated yellow fever vaccine strain. At each blood-draw timepoint, two biological replicates of bulk PBMCs were obtained. PBMCs were isolated from peripheral blood using a standard Ficoll-Paque protocol. TriZol was used to extract RNA from bulk PBMCs, from CD4 and CD8 fractions, and from dextramer-positive and dextramer-negative fractions. The TCR sequence derives from a young man who received the YFV17D yellow fever vaccine. The sample in question was PBMCs, obtained on the day of the yellow fever booster vaccination.

The sequence in DNA is TGTGCCAGCAGCGGTGGGGGGAGTGACTCCTACGAGCAGTACTTC. This yields the protein CASSGGGSDSYEQYF. The rearranged chain carries TRBV9 and TRBJ2-7, with TRBD2 tentatively as D gene (6 bases match). The CDR3 spans 15 residues, from the cysteine through the phenylalanine. Just the 45-base CDR3 DNA is kept, in frame starting at base 1. The germline V gene gives CDR1 as SGDLS and CDR2 as YYNGEE. V gives up 3 bases and J gives up 0 bases, and the segment between their germline ends measures 13 bases.